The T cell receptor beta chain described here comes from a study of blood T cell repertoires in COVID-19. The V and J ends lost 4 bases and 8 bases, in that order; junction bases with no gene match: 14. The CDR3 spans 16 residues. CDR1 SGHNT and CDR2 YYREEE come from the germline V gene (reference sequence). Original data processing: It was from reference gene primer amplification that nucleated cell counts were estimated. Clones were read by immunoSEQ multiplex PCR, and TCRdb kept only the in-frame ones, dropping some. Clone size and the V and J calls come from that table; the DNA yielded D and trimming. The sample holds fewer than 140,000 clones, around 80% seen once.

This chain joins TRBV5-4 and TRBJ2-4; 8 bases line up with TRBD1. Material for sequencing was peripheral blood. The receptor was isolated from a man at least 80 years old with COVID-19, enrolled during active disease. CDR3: CASSPGQGRLGDIQYF. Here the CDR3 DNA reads TGTGCCAGCAGCCCAGGACAGGGAAGGTTGGGAGACATTCAGTACTTC.